The 20 T cell receptor beta chains listed next were all sequenced from one sample in a study of blood T cell repertoires in COVID-19. Measured with immunoSEQ multiplex PCR; TCRdb has only the in-frame clones, and not every one. Of some 350,000 clones in the sample, around four fifths were seen once. The sample comprised peripheral blood. All receptors come from a man aged 25 to 40 with active or convalescent COVID-19.

The chain uses TRBV5-1 and TRBJ2-1; 12 bases map to TRBD2. Germline lookup yields CDR1 SGHRS and CDR2 YFSETQ. Losses at the gene ends were 0 bases for V and 7 bases for J; bases not matched to a gene: 8. The CDR3 sequence is 17 residues long. For the CDR3, the DNA is TGCGCCAGCAGCTTGGGACTAGCGGGGGATGCCCGTAATGAGCAGTTCTTC. Translated, it gives CASSLGLAGDARNEQFF. Full variable domain (remainder filled in from reference TRBV5-1 and TRBJ2-1): KAGVTQTPRYLIKTRGQQVTLSCSPISGHRSVSWYQQTPGQGLQFLFEYFSETQRNKGNFPGRFSGRQFSNSRSEMNVSTLELGDSALYLCASSLGLAGDARNEQFFGPGTRLTVL.

CDR3 nucleotides: TGCGCCAGTTCCACGGGACTTGAGCAGTTCTTC. Translated: CASSTGLEQFF. The V call is TRBV5-1, the J call TRBJ2-1; weak D call: TRBD2 (6 bases). The germline gives CDR1 SGHRS, CDR2 YFSETQ. The CDR3 length is 11 residues. V lost 8 bases and J 9 bases, leaving 12 bases between the germline ends.

The chain links TRBV5-4 to TRBJ2-1; 9 bases match TRBD2. Germline trimming cut 4 bases from V and 6 bases from J; bases unmatched to any gene: 8. The CDR3 runs 15 residues. Germline-derived CDR1 and CDR2 are SGHNT and YYREEE (reference sequence). DNA for the CDR3: TGTGCCAGCAGCCCAGGACTAGCGCGGAGCAATGAGCAGTTCTTC. Its translation: CASSPGLARSNEQFF.

The chain combines TRBV19 with TRBJ1-1; 9 nucleotides align to TRBD1. V dropped 2 bases and J dropped 4; count of bases not matched to a gene: 8. Germline V gives CDR1 LNHDA, CDR2 SQIVND (reference sequence). The CDR3 has 16 residues. This CDR3 reads CASSIRMDRGSTEAFF. The CDR3 nucleotides are TGTGCCAGTAGTATAAGGATGGACAGGGGAAGCACTGAAGCTTTCTTT.

This clone occurred a few times. This specimen includes other DNA sequences encoding the same CDR3. The rearrangement joins TRBV5-4 to TRBJ1-6; D is unresolved. V shed 0 bases and J shed 9 bases, with 4 bases lying between them. The CDR3 is made up of 12 amino acids. CDR1 and CDR2 (germline): SGHNT, YYREEE (reference sequence). CDR3 residues: CASSLDRSPLHF. The CDR3, as DNA: TGTGCCAGCAGCTTGGATCGTTCACCCCTCCACTTT. Based on the CDR3 plus reference TRBV5-4 and TRBJ1-6, the full variable domain is ETGVTQSPTHLIKTRGQQVTLRCSSQSGHNTVSWYQQALGQGPQFIFQYYREEENGRGNFPPRFSGLQFPNYSSELNVNALELDDSALYLCASSLDRSPLHFGNGTRLTVT.

This clone was seen just once. The genes are TRBV4-3 and TRBJ2-2, with D possibly TRBD2 on 7 matching bases. The CDR3 loop spans 16 amino acids. Germline CDR1 LGHNA, CDR2 YSLEER. The germline V and J ends were trimmed by 1 base and 7 bases, with 16 bases remaining between them. The CDR3 nucleotides are TGCGCCAGCAGCCAAGTGGCGGGGGCCGGGCTCGGGGAGCTGTTTTTT. It encodes CASSQVAGAGLGELFF.

J is TRBJ1-2 and V is TRBV9, with D possibly being TRBD1 (5 bases). The CDR3 sequence is 12 residues long. The germline V and J ends were trimmed by 4 bases and 3 bases, with 7 bases remaining between them. Germline CDR1 is SGDLS and CDR2 is YYNGEE. The DNA for the CDR3 is TGTGCCAGCAGCACAGGACACTATGGCTACACCTTC. Translating gives CASSTGHYGYTF.

The chain employs TRBV24-1 and TRBJ1-2; 11 positions match TRBD1. CDR3 size: 14 residues. V shed 9 bases and J 7 bases; nucleotides not matched to a gene: 9. Looked up from germline, CDR1 is KGHDR and CDR2 is SFDVKD. CDR3: CATAGTGGIAGYTF. The DNA of the CDR3 is TGTGCCACCGCTGGGACAGGGGGTATCGCTGGCTACACCTTC.

V is TRBV11-2 and J is TRBJ2-7, with D possibly matching TRBD2 (7 bases). This CDR3 comprises 18 residues. The germline gives CDR1 SGHAT, CDR2 FQNNGV. V lost 4 bases and J lost 7, with 29 bases in between. The CDR3 nucleotides read TGTGCCAGCAGCTCCGCAGGCGAAGGGGGACTAAGGGATCGGGAGCAGTACTTC. Protein: CASSSAGEGGLRDREQYF.

The chain joins TRBV19 to TRBJ1-4, with D possibly matching TRBD1 (6 bases). Germline V CDR1 and CDR2: LNHDA, SQIVND (reference sequence). Trimming cost V 2 bases and J 4 bases, with 20 bases left between them. This CDR3 spans 18 amino acids. CDR3 in amino acids: CASSINAGALGDNEKLFF. CDR3 DNA: TGTGCCAGTAGTATAAATGCGGGGGCTCTCGGGGATAATGAAAAACTGTTTTTT.

The J gene is TRBJ2-1, the V gene TRBV4-3; 9 bases are shared with TRBD2. The CDR3 runs 13 residues. Per the germline V gene, CDR1 is LGHNA and CDR2 is YSLEER. The V and J ends lost 4 bases and 9 bases, in that order; junction bases with no gene match: 4. CDR3 in amino acids: CASSPGLAVEQFF. The CDR3 nucleotides are TGCGCCAGCAGCCCGGGACTAGCTGTTGAGCAGTTCTTC.

This chain joins TRBV5-4 and TRBJ2-3; D may be TRBD2 (6 bases). Per the germline V gene, CDR1 is SGHNT and CDR2 is YYREEE (reference sequence). The ends were cut back, 0 bases at V and 3 bases at J, with 11 bases in the middle. This CDR3 has 15 amino acids. CDR3 sequence (DNA): TGTGCCAGCAGCTTGGGACGACTAGAGACAGATACGCAGTATTTT. Translated: CASSLGRLETDTQYF.

This sequence joins TRBV7-2 and TRBJ2-1, with 9 positions matching TRBD2. Germline V gene data show CDR1 as SGHTA and CDR2 as FQGNSA. The CDR3 has 15 residues. The J segment lost 7 bases and the V segment lost 6 bases, leaving 10 bases of the junction unmatched. The CDR3 loop reads CASSFAGGLRNEQFF. The CDR3 DNA sequence: TGTGCCAGCAGTTTCGCGGGGGGGCTGCGAAATGAGCAGTTCTTC.

The J gene is TRBJ2-5, the V gene TRBV3-1 (or the pseudogene TRBV3-2), with 8 nucleotides matching TRBD1. V lost 2 bases to trimming and J lost 6 bases; unmatched junction nucleotides: 11. CDR3 size: 16 residues. Germline V gene lookup returns CDR1 LGHDT and CDR2 YNNKEL (reference sequence). CDR3 region: CASSQTGGRKLKTQYF. The CDR3 DNA sequence: TGTGCCAGCAGCCAAACAGGGGGGCGTAAGTTAAAGACCCAGTACTTC.

This sequence joins TRBV7-2 and TRBJ2-3, with 7 bases identical to TRBD2. The CDR3 spans 17 residues. The V and J ends lost 5 bases and 4 bases, in that order; junction bases with no gene match: 15. Germline V gene sequence: CDR1 SGHTA, CDR2 FQGNSA. CDR3 region: CASSPSPLAALADTQYF. As DNA, the CDR3 is TGTGCCAGCAGCCCATCGCCTCTAGCGGCCTTGGCAGATACGCAGTATTTT. The complete variable domain, with remaining parts taken from reference TRBV7-2 and TRBJ2-3, reads GAGVSQSPSNKVTEKGKDVELRCDPISGHTALYWYRQSLGQGLEFLIYFQGNSAPDKSGLPSDRFSAERTGGSVSTLTIQRTQQEDSAVYLCASSPSPLAALADTQYFGPGTRLTVL.

The CDR3 sequence is CASSSEYYEQYF. The CDR3 DNA follows: TGTGCCAGCAGTTCGGAGTACTACGAGCAGTACTTC. The gene calls are TRBV21-1 and TRBJ2-7; the table's TRBD2 call for D was not verified on the DNA. TRBV21-1 has pseudogene status. The CDR3 contains 12 residues.

The chain is built from TRBV4-1 and TRBJ2-3, with 8 bases aligning to TRBD2. The CDR3 sequence is 16 residues long. The J segment lost 2 bases and the V segment lost 2 bases, leaving 6 bases of the junction unmatched. Looked up from germline, CDR1 is MGHRA and CDR2 is YSYEKL. Written as DNA, the CDR3 is TGCGCCAGCAGCCAATTTGGACTAGCCAACACAGATACGCAGTATTTT. This translates into CASSQFGLANTDTQYF.

This clone was seen many times. The rearrangement joins TRBV7-2 to TRBJ2-2; D perhaps matches TRBD2 (5 bases). Looked up from germline, CDR1 is SGHTA and CDR2 is FQGNSA. Deletions cut 3 bases from V and 7 bases from J, with 9 bases between. The CDR3 totals 13 residues. The CDR3 region is CASSFTSSGELFF. The CDR3 region has the DNA TGTGCCAGCAGCTTCACTAGTAGCGGGGAGCTGTTTTTT.

The DNA for the CDR3 is TGTGCCAGCAGTTTGGGGGGACAGGGGAATCAGCCCCAGCATTTT. Protein product: CASSLGGQGNQPQHF. V is TRBV28 and J is TRBJ1-5, with TRBD1 matching 10 bases. The CDR3 is 15 amino acids. V shed 3 bases and J 4 bases; nucleotides not matched to a gene: 3. Germline lookup yields CDR1 MDHEN and CDR2 SYDVKM.

The rearrangement links TRBV5-6 to TRBJ1-1; D possibly corresponds to TRBD1 (5 bases). This CDR3 is built from 13 residues. V was shortened by 4 bases and J by 4 bases, with 11 bases between the two germline ends. CDR1 SGHDT and CDR2 YYEEEE come from the germline V gene. The CDR3 sequence: CASSPLRGTEAFF. The CDR3, as DNA: TGTGCCAGCAGCCCCCTTAGGGGCACTGAAGCTTTCTTT.